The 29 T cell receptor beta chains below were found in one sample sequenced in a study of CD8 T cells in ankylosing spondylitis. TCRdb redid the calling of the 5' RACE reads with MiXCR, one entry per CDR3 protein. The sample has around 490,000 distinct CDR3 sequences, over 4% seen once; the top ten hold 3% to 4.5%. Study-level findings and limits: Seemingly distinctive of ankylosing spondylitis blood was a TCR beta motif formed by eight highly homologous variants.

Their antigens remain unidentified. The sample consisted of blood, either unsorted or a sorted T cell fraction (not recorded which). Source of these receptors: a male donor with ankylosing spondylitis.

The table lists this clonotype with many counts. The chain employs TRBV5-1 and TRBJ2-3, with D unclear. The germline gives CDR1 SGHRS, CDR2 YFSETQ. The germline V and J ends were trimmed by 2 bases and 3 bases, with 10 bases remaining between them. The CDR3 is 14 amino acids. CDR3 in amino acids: CASSFRTDTDTQYF. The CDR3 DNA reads TGCGCCAGCAGCTTCAGGACGGATACAGATACGCAGTATTTT. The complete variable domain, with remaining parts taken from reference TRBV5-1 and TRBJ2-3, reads KAGVTQTPRYLIKTRGQQVTLSCSPISGHRSVSWYQQTPGQGLQFLFEYFSETQRNKGNFPGRFSGRQFSNSRSEMNVSTLELGDSALYLCASSFRTDTDTQYFGPGTRLTVL.

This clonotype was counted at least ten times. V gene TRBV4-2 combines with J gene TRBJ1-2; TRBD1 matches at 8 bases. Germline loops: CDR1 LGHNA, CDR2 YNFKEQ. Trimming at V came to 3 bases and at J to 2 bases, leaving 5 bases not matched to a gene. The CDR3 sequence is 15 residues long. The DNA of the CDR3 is TGTGCCAGCAGCCATGACAGGGGCGGGAACTATGGCTACACCTTC. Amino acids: CASSHDRGGNYGYTF.

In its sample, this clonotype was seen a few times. CDR3 in amino acids: CASSYFFSGDQETQYF. The CDR3 nucleotides read TGTGCCAGCAGTTACTTTTTTAGCGGAGATCAAGAGACCCAGTACTTC. The chain is built from TRBV6-2 or TRBV6-3 and TRBJ2-5, with D possibly TRBD2 on 6 matching bases. V lost 1 base and J lost 2, with 14 bases in between. Germline CDR1 and CDR2: MNHEY and SVGEGT. The CDR3 loop spans 16 amino acids.

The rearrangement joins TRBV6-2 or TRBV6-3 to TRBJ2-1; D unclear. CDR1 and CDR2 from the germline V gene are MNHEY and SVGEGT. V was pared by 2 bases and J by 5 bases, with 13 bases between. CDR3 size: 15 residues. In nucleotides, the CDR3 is TGTGCCAGCAGTTACAGAATAGGGTGGGACAATGAGCAGTTCTTC. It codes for CASSYRIGWDNEQFF.

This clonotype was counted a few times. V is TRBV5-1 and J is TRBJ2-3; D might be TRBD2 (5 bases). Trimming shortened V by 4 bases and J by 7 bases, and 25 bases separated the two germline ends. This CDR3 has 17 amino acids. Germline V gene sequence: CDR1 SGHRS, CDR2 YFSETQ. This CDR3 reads CASSISKRRVRVNTQYF. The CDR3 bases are TGCGCCAGCAGCATTTCTAAGCGGAGAGTACGGGTAAATACGCAGTATTTT.

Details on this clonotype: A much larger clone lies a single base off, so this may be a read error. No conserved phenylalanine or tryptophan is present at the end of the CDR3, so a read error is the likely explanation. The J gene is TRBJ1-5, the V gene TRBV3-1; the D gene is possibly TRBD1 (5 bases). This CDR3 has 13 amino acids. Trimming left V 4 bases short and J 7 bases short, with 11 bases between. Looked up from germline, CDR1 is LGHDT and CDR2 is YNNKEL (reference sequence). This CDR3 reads CASSLGGAQPQHL. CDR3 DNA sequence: TGTGCCAGCAGCCTCGGCGGGGCCCAGCCCCAGCATTTA.

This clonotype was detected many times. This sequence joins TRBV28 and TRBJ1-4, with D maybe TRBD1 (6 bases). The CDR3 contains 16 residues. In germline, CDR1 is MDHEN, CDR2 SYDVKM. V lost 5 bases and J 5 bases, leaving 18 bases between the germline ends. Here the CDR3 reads CASSPGGAQGNEKLFF. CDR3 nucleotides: TGTGCCAGCAGTCCCGGGGGGGCACAGGGAAATGAAAAACTGTTTTTT.

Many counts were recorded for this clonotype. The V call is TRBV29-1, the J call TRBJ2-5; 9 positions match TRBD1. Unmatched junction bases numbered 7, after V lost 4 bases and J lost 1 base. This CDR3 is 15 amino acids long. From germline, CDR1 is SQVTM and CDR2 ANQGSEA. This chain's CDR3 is CSVGPPTGGQETQYF. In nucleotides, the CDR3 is TGCAGCGTTGGTCCCCCGACAGGGGGCCAAGAGACCCAGTACTTC.

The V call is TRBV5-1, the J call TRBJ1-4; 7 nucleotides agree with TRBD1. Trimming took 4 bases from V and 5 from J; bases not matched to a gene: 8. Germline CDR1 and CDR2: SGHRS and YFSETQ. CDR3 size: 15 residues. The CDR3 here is CASSGPDRWNEKLFF. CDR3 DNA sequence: TGCGCCAGCAGCGGTCCGGACAGGTGGAATGAAAAACTGTTTTTT.

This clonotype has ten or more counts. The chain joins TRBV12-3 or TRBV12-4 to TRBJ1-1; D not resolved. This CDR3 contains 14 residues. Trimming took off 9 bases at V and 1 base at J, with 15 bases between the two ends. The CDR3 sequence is CASPSVESNTEAFF. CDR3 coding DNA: TGTGCCAGTCCTTCAGTTGAGTCGAACACTGAAGCTTTCTTT.

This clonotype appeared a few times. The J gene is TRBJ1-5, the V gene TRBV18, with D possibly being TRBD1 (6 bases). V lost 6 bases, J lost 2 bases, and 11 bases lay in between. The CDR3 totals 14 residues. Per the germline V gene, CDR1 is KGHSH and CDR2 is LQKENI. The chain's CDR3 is CASSPGVGNQPQHF. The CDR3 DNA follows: TGTGCCAGCTCCCCAGGGGTGGGCAATCAGCCCCAGCATTTT.

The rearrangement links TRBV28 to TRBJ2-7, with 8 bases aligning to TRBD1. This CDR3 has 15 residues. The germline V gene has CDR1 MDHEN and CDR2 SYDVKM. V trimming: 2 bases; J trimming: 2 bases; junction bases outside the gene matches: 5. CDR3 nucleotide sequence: TGTGCCAGCAGTTTAGAGGACAGGGTTGCCTACGAGCAGTACTTC. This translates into CASSLEDRVAYEQYF.

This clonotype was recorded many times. This CDR3 is CASTPGQGFGYTF. The CDR3 coding sequence is TGTGCCAGCACCCCGGGACAGGGGTTTGGCTACACCTTC. The chain combines TRBV12-3 or TRBV12-4 with TRBJ1-2; 10 bases match TRBD1. This CDR3 spans 13 amino acids. V shed 7 bases and J 7 bases; nucleotides not matched to a gene: 6.

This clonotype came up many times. CDR3 sequence: CASIGVGGTEAFF. The DNA of the CDR3 is TGTGCCAGCATTGGGGTCGGGGGCACTGAAGCTTTCTTT. The chain combines TRBV6-2 or TRBV6-3 with TRBJ1-1; possibly TRBD1 for D (5 bases). Germline V gene lookup returns CDR1 MNHEY and CDR2 SVGEGT. V lost 7 bases to trimming and J lost 4 bases, with 13 bases between them. The CDR3 runs 13 residues.

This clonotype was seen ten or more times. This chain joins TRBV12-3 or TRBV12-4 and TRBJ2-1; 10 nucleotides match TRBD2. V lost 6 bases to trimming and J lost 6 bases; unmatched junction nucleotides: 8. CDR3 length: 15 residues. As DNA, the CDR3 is TGTGCCAGCAGACGGAGGGGACTAGCGAGCAATGAGCAGTTCTTC. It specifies CASRRRGLASNEQFF.

CDR3 nucleotides: TGCAGTGCTAGAGATATTATGGGGGCTAGAGCAGATACGCAGTATTTT. Its protein is CSARDIMGARADTQYF. J is TRBJ2-3 and V is TRBV20-1, with D tentatively TRBD1 (6 bases). CDR3 length: 16 residues. Germline lookup yields CDR1 DFQATT and CDR2 SNEGSKA (reference sequence). Trimming cost V 0 bases and J 4 bases, with 17 bases left between them.

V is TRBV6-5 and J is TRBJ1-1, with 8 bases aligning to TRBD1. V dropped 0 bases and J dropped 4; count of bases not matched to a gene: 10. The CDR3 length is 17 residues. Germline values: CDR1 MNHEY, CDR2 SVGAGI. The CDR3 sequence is CASSYSIRGPFSTEAFF. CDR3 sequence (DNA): TGTGCCAGCAGTTACTCGATCAGGGGGCCATTTTCCACTGAAGCTTTCTTT.

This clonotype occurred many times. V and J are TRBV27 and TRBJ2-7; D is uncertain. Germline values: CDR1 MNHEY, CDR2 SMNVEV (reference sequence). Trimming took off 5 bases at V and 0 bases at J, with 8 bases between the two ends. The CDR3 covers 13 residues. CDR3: CASSPWDSYEQYF. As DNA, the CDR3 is TGTGCCAGCAGTCCCTGGGACTCCTACGAGCAGTACTTC.

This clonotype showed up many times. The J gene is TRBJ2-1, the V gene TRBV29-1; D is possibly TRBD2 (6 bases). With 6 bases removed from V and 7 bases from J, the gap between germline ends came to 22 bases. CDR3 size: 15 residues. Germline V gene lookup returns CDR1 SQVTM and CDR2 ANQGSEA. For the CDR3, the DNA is TGCAGCGTAGTGCCATTACAGAGTCGGGGGAATGAGCAGTTCTTC. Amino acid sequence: CSVVPLQSRGNEQFF.

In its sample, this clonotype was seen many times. The CDR3 spells CASSENRDTEAFF. The CDR3 DNA sequence: TGCGCCAGCAGTGAGAACCGGGACACTGAAGCTTTCTTT. The rearrangement joins TRBV10-2 to TRBJ1-1; no definite D call. The CDR3 covers 13 residues. Germline V CDR1 and CDR2: WSHSY, SAAADI. The V and J ends lost 2 bases and 3 bases respectively, with 7 bases between them.

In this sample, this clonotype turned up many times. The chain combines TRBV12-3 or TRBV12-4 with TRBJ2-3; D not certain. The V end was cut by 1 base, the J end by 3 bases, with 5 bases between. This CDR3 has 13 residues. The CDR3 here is CASSLGETDTQYF. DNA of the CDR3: TGTGCCAGCAGTTTAGGCGAAACAGATACGCAGTATTTT.

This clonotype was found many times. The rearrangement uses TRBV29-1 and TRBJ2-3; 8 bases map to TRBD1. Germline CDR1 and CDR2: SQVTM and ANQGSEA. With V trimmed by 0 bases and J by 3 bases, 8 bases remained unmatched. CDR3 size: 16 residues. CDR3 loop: CSVEEQGDSRTDTQYF. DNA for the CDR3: TGCAGCGTTGAAGAACAGGGGGATTCGAGGACAGATACGCAGTATTTT.

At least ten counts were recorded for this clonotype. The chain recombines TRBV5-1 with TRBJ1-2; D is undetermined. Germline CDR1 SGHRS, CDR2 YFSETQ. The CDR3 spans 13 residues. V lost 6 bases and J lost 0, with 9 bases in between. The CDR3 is CASTEGSNYGYTF. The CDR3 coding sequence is TGCGCCAGCACGGAGGGTTCTAACTATGGCTACACCTTC.

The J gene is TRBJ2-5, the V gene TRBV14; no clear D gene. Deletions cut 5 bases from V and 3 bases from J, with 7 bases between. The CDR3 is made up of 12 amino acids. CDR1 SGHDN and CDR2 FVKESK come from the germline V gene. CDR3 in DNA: TGTGCCAGCAGCTATCAGGAAGAGACCCAGTACTTC. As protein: CASSYQEETQYF.

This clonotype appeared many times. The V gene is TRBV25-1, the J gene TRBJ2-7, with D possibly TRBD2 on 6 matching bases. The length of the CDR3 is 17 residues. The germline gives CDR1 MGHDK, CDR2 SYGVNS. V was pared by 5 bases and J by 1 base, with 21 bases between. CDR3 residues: CASSQPWGTSVSYEQYF. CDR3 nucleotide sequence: TGTGCCAGCAGTCAACCGTGGGGGACTTCCGTTTCCTACGAGCAGTACTTC.

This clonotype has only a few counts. CDR3 loop: CATDRGLQETQYF. CDR3 nucleotides: TGTGCCACTGACAGGGGCCTCCAAGAGACCCAGTACTTC. The chain combines TRBV28 with TRBJ2-5; TRBD1 matches 8 bases. The CDR3 has 13 amino acids. After removal of 10 bases from V and 1 base from J, the junction contained 5 bases not matched to a gene. From germline, CDR1 is MDHEN and CDR2 SYDVKM.

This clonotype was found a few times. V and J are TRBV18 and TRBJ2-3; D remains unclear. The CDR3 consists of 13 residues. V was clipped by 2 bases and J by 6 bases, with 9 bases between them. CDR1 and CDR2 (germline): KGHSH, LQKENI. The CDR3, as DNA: TGTGCCAGCTCACCAAATCGTCGTGATACGCAGTATTTT. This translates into CASSPNRRDTQYF.

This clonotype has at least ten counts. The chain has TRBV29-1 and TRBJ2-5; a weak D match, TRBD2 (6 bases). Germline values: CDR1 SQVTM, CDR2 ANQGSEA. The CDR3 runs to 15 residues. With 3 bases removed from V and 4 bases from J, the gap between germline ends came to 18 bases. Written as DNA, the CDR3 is TGCAGCGTTGAGGGGACTCCCCGAGAGGGAGAGACCCAGTACTTC. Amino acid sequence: CSVEGTPREGETQYF.

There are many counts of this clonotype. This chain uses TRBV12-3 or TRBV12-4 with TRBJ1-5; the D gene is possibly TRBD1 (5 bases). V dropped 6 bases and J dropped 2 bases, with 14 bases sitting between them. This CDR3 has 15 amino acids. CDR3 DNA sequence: TGTGCCAGCAGCCTTGGGGTAGGGGGCAATCAGCCCCAGCATTTT. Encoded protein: CASSLGVGGNQPQHF.